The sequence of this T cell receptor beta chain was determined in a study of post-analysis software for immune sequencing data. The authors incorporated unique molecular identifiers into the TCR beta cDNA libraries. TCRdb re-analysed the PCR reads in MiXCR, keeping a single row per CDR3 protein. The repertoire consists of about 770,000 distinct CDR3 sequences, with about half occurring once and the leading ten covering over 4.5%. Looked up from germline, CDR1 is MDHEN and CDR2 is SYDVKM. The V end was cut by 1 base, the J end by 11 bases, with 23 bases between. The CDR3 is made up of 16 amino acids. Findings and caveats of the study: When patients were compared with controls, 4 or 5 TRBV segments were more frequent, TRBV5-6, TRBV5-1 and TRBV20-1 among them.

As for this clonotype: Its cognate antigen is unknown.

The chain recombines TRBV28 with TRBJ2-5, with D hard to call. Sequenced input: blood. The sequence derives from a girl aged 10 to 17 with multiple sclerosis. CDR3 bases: TGTGCCAGCAGTTTATACCCAGACCCCCCGTACAATGAGCAGTACTTC. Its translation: CASSLYPDPPYNEQYF.